This TCR beta chain came from a study of CD4 T cells in relation to SARS-CoV-2 and coronaviruses. Of note for this clone: Its antigen is as yet unknown.

CDR1 is MGHRA and CDR2 is YSYEKL in the germline V gene. V dropped 4 bases and J dropped 3 bases, with 13 bases sitting between them. The CDR3 loop spans 14 amino acids. The table came from immunoSEQ multiplex PCR; TCRdb's copy has only in-frame clones and leaves some out. The sample records roughly 23,000 clones, approximately 72% being singletons. Unexposed donor CD4+ T cells date from about 2011-2018, before the COVID-19 pandemic. The cells were cultured for around ten days before CD4+ T cells were isolated. Unexposed-donor CD4+ T cells were probed with SARS-CoV-2 S/N and four cold-coronavirus spikes, cells permitting.

The sequence derives from a human donor in good health. The chain is built from TRBV4-1 and TRBJ2-7; tentatively, D is TRBD1 (6 bases). The specimen sequenced was CD4+ T cells from PBMCs, cultured in vitro. The CDR3 DNA is TGCGCCAGCAGCCGAAGGGACATCGACTACGAGCAGTACTTC. Translated: CASSRRDIDYEQYF.